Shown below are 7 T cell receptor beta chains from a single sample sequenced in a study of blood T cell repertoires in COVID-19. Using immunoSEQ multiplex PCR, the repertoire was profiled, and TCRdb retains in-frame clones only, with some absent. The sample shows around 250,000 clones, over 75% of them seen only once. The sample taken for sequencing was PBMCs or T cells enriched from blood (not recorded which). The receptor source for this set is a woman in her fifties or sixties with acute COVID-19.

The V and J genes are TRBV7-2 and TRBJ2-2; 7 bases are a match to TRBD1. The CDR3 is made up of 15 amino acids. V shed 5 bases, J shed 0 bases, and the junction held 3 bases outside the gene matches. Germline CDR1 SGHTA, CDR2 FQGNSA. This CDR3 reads CASSRDRSNTGELFF. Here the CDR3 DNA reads TGTGCCAGCAGCCGGGACAGATCGAACACCGGGGAGCTGTTTTTT.

CDR3 sequence reads: CASKTGQGDSPLHF. The DNA for the CDR3 is TGTGCCAGTAAAACGGGACAGGGAGATTCACCCCTCCACTTT. The chain recombines TRBV2 with TRBJ1-6; 9 bases are shared with TRBD1. The CDR3 is 14 residues long. Germline CDR1 and CDR2: SNHLY and FYNNEI. V lost 9 bases, J lost 8 bases, and 8 bases stayed unmatched.

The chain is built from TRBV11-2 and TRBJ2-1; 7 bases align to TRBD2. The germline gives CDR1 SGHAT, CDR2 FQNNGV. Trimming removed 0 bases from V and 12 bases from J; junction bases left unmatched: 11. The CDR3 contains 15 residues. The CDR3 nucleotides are TGTGCCAGCAGCTTAGACGGGGGGATACGGCTAATGCAGTTCTTC. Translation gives CASSLDGGIRLMQFF. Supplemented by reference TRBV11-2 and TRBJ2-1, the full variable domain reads EAGVAQSPRYKIIEKRQSVAFWCNPISGHATLYWYQQILGQGPKLLIQFQNNGVVDDSQLPKDRFSAERLKGVDSTLKIQPAKLEDSAVYLCASSLDGGIRLMQFFGPGTRLTVL.

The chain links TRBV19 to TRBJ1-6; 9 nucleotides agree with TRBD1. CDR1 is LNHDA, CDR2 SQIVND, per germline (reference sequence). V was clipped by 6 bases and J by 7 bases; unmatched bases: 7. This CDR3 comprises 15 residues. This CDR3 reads CASRDGTGRNSPLHF. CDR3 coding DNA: TGTGCCAGTAGGGATGGGACAGGGAGAAATTCACCCCTCCACTTT.

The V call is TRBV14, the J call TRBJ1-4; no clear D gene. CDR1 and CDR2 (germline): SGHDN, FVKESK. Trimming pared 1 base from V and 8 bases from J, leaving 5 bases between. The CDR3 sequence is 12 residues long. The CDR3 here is CASSQGREKLFF. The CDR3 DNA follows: TGTGCCAGCAGCCAAGGTCGGGAAAAACTGTTTTTT.

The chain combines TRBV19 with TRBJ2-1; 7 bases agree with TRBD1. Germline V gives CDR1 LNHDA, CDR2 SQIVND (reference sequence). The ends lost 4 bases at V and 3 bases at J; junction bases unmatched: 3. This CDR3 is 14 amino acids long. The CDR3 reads CASSTGGDYNEQFF. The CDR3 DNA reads TGTGCCAGTAGTACAGGGGGTGACTACAATGAGCAGTTCTTC.

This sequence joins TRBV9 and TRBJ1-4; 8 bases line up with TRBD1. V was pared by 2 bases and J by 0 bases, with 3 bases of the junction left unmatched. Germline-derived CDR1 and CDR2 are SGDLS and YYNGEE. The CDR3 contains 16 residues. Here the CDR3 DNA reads TGTGCCAGCAGCGTCGCGACAGGGGCAACTAATGAAAAACTGTTTTTT. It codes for CASSVATGATNEKLFF.